This TCR beta chain is drawn from a study of vaccination and CD4 T cells after COVID-19. In the study overall: Sampling post-COVID took place a median around 91 days after diagnosis (range 35 to 161). Overlapping SARS-CoV-2, HCoV-NL63, HCoV-OC43 and HCoV-229E spike peptides were used to stimulate cells.

The Oncomine TCR Beta short-read assay sequenced DNA from cultured CD4+ T cells. From cultured CD4+ T cells, genomic DNA was extracted. TCRdb recomputed calls from the PCR reads with MiXCR, one row per CDR3 protein. The sample lists 15,000 or so distinct CDR3 sequences, about 29% occurring once. This clonotype showed up just a few times. Its matching antigen is unknown. Germline CDR1 is SNHLY and CDR2 is FYNNEI. This CDR3 is 15 amino acids long. V was cut by 3 bases and J by 0 bases, with 10 bases left in between. Treatment described: approximately nine-day PBMC culture with coronavirus spike peptide pools or control peptides (ViraFEST assay). These CD4+ T cells came from 10-day cultures by negative selection.

Sample: cultured CD4+ T cells from blood. The chain combines TRBV2 with TRBJ2-3, with D tentatively TRBD2 (6 bases). The source is a human donor with COVID-19. Written as DNA, the CDR3 is TGTGCCAGCAGTGAGGTGGGAGGTAGCACAGATACGCAGTATTTT. This encodes CASSEVGGSTDTQYF.